This is a list of T cell receptor beta chains from one sample in a study of T-cell memory formation after mild COVID-19. TCRdb reprocessed the 5' RACE reads with MiXCR, giving one entry per CDR3 protein. The table lists about 340,000 distinct CDR3 sequences, approximately 22% of them singletons, with under 25% in the top ten. The source material was PBMCs or a T cell subset sorted from them (not recorded which). These receptors all come from a man between 18 and 35 years old who had mild COVID-19 (a few samples of this study predate the infection). Cell type and time point are not known. Both conserved end residues are part of each CDR3. A D gene is named only where the DNA matches it firmly. Expanded clones are given a class, and other clones once, few, many or no size at all.

CASKPGQNSGELFF	TGTGCCAGCAAACCGGGACAAAACTCCGGGGAGCTGTTTTTT	many	TRBV12-3/TRBV12-4	TRBJ2-2	NA	14
CASSRILGTWYF	TGTGCCAGCAGCCGCATTCTCGGGACCTGGTACTTC	NA	TRBV11-2	TRBJ2-7	NA	12
CASRRGYTEAFF	TGTGCCAGCAGGCGGGGGTACACTGAAGCTTTCTTT	NA	TRBV12-3/TRBV12-4	TRBJ1-1	NA	12
CASSQSGTVNQPQHF	TGCGCCAGCAGCCAAAGCGGGACAGTAAATCAGCCCCAGCATTTT	NA	TRBV4-1	TRBJ1-5	TRBD1	15
CASSQDWDNEQFF	TGCGCCAGCAGCCAAGATTGGGACAATGAGCAGTTCTTC	many	TRBV4-3	TRBJ2-1	NA	13
CASSQLTGLGTDTQYF	TGTGCCAGCAGCCAACTTACTGGACTTGGCACAGATACGCAGTATTTT	few	TRBV3-1	TRBJ2-3	NA	16
CASSSRTTYEQYF	TGTGCCAGCAGTTCTCGGACTACCTACGAGCAGTACTTC	NA	TRBV12-3/TRBV12-4	TRBJ2-7	NA	13
CASSVDGADGNTIYF	TGTGCCAGCAGCGTAGACGGGGCAGACGGAAACACCATATATTTT	NA	TRBV9	TRBJ1-3	NA	15
CAWKGWNRDGYTF	TGTGCCTGGAAGGGGTGGAACAGGGATGGCTACACCTTC	NA	TRBV30	TRBJ1-2	NA	13
CASSFSPTSGVQFF	TGTGCCAGCAGTTTCTCCCCTACTAGCGGGGTTCAGTTCTTC	NA	TRBV6-5	TRBJ2-1	TRBD2	14
CATQRGNYGYTF	TGTGCCACCCAGCGGGGGAACTATGGCTACACCTTC	NA	TRBV10-3	TRBJ1-2	NA	12
CASSPRRQGETTEAFF	TGTGCCAGCTCACCACGGAGGCAGGGGGAGACCACTGAAGCTTTCTTT	NA	TRBV18	TRBJ1-1	TRBD1	16
CASSQPTGGTEAFF	TGCGCCAGCAGCCAACCGACGGGGGGCACTGAAGCTTTCTTT	many	TRBV4-1	TRBJ1-1	NA	14
CASSPGLAGDEQFF	TGTGCCAGCAGCCCCGGACTAGCGGGGGATGAGCAGTTCTTC	many	TRBV7-2	TRBJ2-1	TRBD2	14
CASSQDLEQGVYEQYF	TGTGCCAGCAGCCAAGATCTAGAACAGGGTGTCTACGAGCAGTACTTC	many	TRBV4-2	TRBJ2-7	NA	16
CASSGGRARFNEQFF	TGCGCCAGCAGCGGTGGGAGGGCGCGGTTTAATGAGCAGTTCTTC	many	TRBV4-3	TRBJ2-1	TRBD2	15
CASSKQGTAGNTIYF	TGTGCCAGCAGCAAACAGGGGACGGCTGGAAACACCATATATTTT	few	TRBV5-6	TRBJ1-3	TRBD1	15
CASSYGGSVRNSPLHF	TGTGCCAGCAGCTACGGGGGGTCGGTCAGAAATTCACCCCTCCACTTT	NA	TRBV7-2	TRBJ1-6	NA	16
CASSDGAVEGTEAFF	TGCGCCAGCAGCGACGGGGCTGTAGAAGGGACTGAAGCTTTCTTT	few	TRBV5-1	TRBJ1-1	NA	15
CASSPDTIRSYNEQFF	TGTGCCAGCAGCCCCGATACTATCCGCTCCTACAATGAGCAGTTCTTC	NA	TRBV6-1	TRBJ2-1	NA	16
CASSLALWTGTDTQYF	TGCGCCAGCAGCTTGGCATTGTGGACAGGGACAGATACGCAGTATTTT	NA	TRBV5-1	TRBJ2-3	TRBD1	16
CASSLGVNSGNTIYF	TGTGCCAGCAGCTTGGGAGTCAACTCTGGAAACACCATATATTTT	few	TRBV5-6	TRBJ1-3	NA	15
CSAETRFTDTQYF	TGCAGTGCCGAGACTAGATTCACAGATACGCAGTATTTT	few	TRBV20-1	TRBJ2-3	NA	13
CASSSGTGRGYTF	TGTGCCAGCAGCTCTGGGACAGGGCGTGGCTACACCTTC	NA	TRBV5-5	TRBJ1-2	TRBD1	13
CASSDPSGGAPDTQYF	TGTGCCAGCAGCGACCCTAGCGGGGGGGCCCCAGATACGCAGTATTTT	NA	TRBV7-2	TRBJ2-3	TRBD2	16
CASSQPLGALGLEETQYF	TGTGCCAGCAGCCAACCCTTAGGGGCGCTGGGACTCGAAGAGACCCAGTACTTC	NA	TRBV4-2	TRBJ2-5	NA	18
CSARQGGYGYTF	TGCAGTGCTCGCCAAGGGGGTTATGGCTACACCTTC	many	TRBV20-1	TRBJ1-2	NA	12